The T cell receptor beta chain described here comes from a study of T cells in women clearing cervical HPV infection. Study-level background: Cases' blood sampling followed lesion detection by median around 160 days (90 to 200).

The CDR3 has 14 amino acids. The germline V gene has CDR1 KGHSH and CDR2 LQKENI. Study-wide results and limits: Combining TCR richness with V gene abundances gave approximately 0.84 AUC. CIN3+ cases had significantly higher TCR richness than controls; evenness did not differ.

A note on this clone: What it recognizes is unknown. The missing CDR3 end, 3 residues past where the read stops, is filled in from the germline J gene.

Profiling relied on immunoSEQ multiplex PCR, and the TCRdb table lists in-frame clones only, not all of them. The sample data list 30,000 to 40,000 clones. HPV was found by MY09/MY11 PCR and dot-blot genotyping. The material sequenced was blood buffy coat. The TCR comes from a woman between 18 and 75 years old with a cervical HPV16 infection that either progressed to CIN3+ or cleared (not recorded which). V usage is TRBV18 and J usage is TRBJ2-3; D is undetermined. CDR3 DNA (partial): TGTGCCAGCTCACCACCGCGCCCGAGTGAGACG. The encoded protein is CASSPPRPSET. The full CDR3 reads CASSPPRPSETQYF. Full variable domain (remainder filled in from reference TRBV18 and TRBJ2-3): NAGVMQNPRHLVRRRGQEARLRCSPMKGHSHVYWYRQLPEEGLKFMVYLQKENIIDESGMPKERFSAEFPKEGPSILRIQQVVRGDSAAYFCASSPPRPSETQYFGPGTRLTVL.